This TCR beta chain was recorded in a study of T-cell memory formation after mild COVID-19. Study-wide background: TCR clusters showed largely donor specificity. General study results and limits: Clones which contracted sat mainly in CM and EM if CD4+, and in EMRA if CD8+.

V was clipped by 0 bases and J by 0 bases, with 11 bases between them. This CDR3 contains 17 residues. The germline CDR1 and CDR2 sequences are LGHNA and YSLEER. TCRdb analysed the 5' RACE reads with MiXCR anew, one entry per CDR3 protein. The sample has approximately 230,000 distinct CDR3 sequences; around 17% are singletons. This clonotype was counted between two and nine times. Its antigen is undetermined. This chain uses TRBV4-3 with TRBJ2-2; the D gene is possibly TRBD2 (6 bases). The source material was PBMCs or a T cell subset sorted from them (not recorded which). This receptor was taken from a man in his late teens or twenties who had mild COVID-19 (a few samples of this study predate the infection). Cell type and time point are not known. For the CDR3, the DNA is TGCGCCAGCAGCCAAGAGCCTGGCGGGACGAACACCGGGGAGCTGTTTTTT. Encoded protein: CASSQEPGGTNTGELFF.